This T cell receptor beta chain was sequenced for a study of blood T cell repertoires in COVID-19. Recruitment covered fewer than 25 US areas and drew participants whose ages spanned roughly 18 to 89 years. Assay: immunoSEQ multiplex PCR; the TCRdb copy retains only in-frame clones and omits some. The top ten clones hold just under 6.5% of a sample with around 220,000 clones, 87% of them seen once. The sample comprised PBMCs or T cells enriched from blood (not recorded which). This receptor was taken from a woman in her twenties or thirties with acute COVID-19.

The DNA for the CDR3 is TGTGCCAGCAGCTTAGTGGGGCAAAACTATGGCTACACCTTC. Residues: CASSLVGQNYGYTF. V usage is TRBV7-9 and J usage is TRBJ1-2; perhaps TRBD1 as D (5 bases). CDR1 is SEHNR, CDR2 FQNEAQ, per germline (reference sequence). Trimming took 1 base from V and 2 from J, leaving 8 bases between them. This CDR3 is 14 amino acids long. Supplemented by reference TRBV7-9 and TRBJ1-2, the full variable domain reads DTGVSQNPRHKITKRGQNVTFRCDPISEHNRLYWYRQTLGQGPEFLTYFQNEAQLEKSRLLSDRFSAERPKGSFSTLEIQRTEQGDSAMYLCASSLVGQNYGYTFGSGTRLTVV.